This T cell receptor beta chain is drawn from a study of beta chain features in type 1 diabetes. Background on the study: Healthy donors, compared against patients, showed similar age, gender and cell yields.

Every isolated RNA sample was fully reverse transcribed, so sequencing captured expressed TCRB transcripts. Assay used: immunoSEQ multiplex PCR; TCRdb lists only in-frame clones, some missing. The profile covers around 450,000 clones, with roughly an eighth appearing a single time and less than 0.06% taken by the ten largest. V gave up 4 bases and J gave up 4 bases, with 17 bases separating them. The germline V gene encodes CDR1 PRHDT and CDR2 FYEKMQ (reference sequence). CDR3 length: 16 residues. This clone was detected only a few times. The antigen is not known. General study points: The influence of HLA type on TCRB rearrangement stayed undetermined.

The specimen was naive CD4+ T cells from blood. V gene TRBV13 combines with J gene TRBJ2-1; D is possibly TRBD1 (6 bases). This clonotype was sampled from a woman aged 18-29 years in good health. CDR3 nucleotides: TGTGCCAGCAGCTCCAAACAGGGCATCAGGTACAATGAGCAGTTCTTC. Encoded protein: CASSSKQGIRYNEQFF.